The rows below give T cell receptor beta chains drawn from one sample of a study of blood T cell repertoires in COVID-19. Data came from immunoSEQ multiplex PCR; TCRdb stores just in-frame clones and leaves some out. The table has some 150,000 clones, more than 75% seen once. Sequencing was performed on peripheral blood. These receptors were obtained from a human donor with acute or convalescent COVID-19. The donor label of this sample is uncertain. Both conserved end residues are part of each CDR3.

V gene	CDR3 length	J gene	CDR3 protein
TRBV6-5	15	TRBJ2-5	CASSYSGVVQETQYF
TRBV6-6	15	TRBJ1-5	CASSPGQGPNQPQHF
TRBV29-1	15	TRBJ2-2	CSVDPSGPGTGELFF
TRBV12-5	15	TRBJ2-1	CASGLADRAGTEQFF
TRBV9	16	TRBJ2-3	CASSVGSGVSADTQYF
TRBV11-2	18	TRBJ1-6	CASSLRQGGSSYNSPLHF
TRBV18	18	TRBJ2-4	CASSLPGLADPAKNIQYF
TRBV6-5	14	TRBJ1-1	CASSGGLVNTEAFF
TRBV30	16	TRBJ1-1	CAWSPLRRGVNTEAFF
TRBV19	13	TRBJ1-2	CASSMGRGTGYTF
TRBV6-5	13	TRBJ1-1	CASRGTVNTEAFF
TRBV5-1	14	TRBJ1-1	CASSGRGFDTEAFF
TRBV29-1	14	TRBJ2-1	CSVVRGTRGNEQFF
TRBV28	14	TRBJ2-7	CASSLGTSIYEQYF
TRBV27	17	TRBJ1-1	CASSLKQGLGGNTEAFF
TRBV20-1	14	TRBJ2-7	CSASPGTGGYEQYF
TRBV10-3	15	TRBJ1-5	CAISGVTGPNQPQHF
TRBV15	14	TRBJ1-2	CATSRDPADYGYTF
TRBV29-1	19	TRBJ1-1	CSVEVLATLGEKRGTEAFF
TRBV21-1	17	TRBJ1-4	CASSKRGVTDSNEKLFF
TRBV7-2	14	TRBJ2-5	CASSPELRGETQYF
TRBV5-6	16	TRBJ2-2	CASSQWGVTNTGELFF